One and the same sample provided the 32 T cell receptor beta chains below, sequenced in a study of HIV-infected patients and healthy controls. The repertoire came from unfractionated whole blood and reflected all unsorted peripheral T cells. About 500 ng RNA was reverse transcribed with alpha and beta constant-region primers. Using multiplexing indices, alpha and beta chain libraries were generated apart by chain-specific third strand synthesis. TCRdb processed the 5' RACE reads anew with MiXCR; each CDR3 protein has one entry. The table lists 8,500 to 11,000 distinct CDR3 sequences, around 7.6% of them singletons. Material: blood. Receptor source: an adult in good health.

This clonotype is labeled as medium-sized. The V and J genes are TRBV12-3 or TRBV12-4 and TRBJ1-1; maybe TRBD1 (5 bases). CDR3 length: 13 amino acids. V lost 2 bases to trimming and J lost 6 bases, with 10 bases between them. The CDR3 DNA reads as TGTGCCAGCAGTTTATTCAGGGTCTCTGAAGCTTTCTTT. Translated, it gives CASSLFRVSEAFF.

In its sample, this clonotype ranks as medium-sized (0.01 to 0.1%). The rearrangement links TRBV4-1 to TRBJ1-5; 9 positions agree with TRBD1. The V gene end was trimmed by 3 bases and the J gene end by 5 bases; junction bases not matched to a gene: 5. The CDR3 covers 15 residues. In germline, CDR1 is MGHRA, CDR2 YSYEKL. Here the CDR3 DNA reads TGCGCCAGCAGCCAGACCCGACAGGGGGATCAGCCCCAGCATTTT. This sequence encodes CASSQTRQGDQPQHF.

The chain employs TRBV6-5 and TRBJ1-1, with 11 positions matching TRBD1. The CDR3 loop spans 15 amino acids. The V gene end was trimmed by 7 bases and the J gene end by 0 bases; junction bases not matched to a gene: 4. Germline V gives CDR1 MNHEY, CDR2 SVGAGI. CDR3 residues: CASTWTGGVNTEAFF. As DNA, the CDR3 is TGTGCCAGCACTTGGACAGGGGGCGTGAACACTGAAGCTTTCTTT.

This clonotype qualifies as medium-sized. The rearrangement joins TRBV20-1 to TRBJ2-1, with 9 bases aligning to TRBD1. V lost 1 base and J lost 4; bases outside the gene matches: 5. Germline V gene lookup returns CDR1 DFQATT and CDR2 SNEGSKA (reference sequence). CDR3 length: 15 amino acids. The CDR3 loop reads CSARARDRDYNEQFF. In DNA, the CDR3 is TGCAGTGCTAGAGCCCGGGACAGGGATTACAATGAGCAGTTCTTC.

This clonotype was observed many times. This chain's CDR3 is CASSLDGGAGNQQFF. The CDR3 region has the DNA TGCGCCAGCAGCTTGGACGGGGGGGCCGGGAATCAGCAGTTCTTC. V and J are TRBV5-1 and TRBJ2-1, with 8 bases lining up with TRBD2. The germline V gene has CDR1 SGHRS and CDR2 YFSETQ. Trimming at V came to 0 bases and at J to 11 bases, leaving 10 bases not matched to a gene. This CDR3 contains 15 residues.

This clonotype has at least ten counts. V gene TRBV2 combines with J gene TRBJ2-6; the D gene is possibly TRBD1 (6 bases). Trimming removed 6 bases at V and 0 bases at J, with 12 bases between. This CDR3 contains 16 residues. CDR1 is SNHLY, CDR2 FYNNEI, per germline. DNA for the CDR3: TGTGCCAGCAGCAGAGACAGGAACTCTGGGGCCAACGTCCTGACTTTC. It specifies CASSRDRNSGANVLTF.

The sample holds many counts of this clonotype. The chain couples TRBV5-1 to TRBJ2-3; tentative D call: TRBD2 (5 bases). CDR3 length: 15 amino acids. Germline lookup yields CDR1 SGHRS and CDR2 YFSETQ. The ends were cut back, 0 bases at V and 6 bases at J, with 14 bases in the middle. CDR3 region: CASSLDSAGWDTQYF. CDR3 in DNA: TGCGCCAGCAGCTTGGATAGCGCGGGTTGGGATACGCAGTATTTT.

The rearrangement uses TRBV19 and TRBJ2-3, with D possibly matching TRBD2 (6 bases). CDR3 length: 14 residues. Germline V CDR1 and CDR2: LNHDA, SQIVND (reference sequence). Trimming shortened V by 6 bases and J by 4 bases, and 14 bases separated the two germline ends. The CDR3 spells CASRDYGGADTQYF. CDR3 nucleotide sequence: TGTGCCAGTAGGGATTACGGGGGAGCAGATACGCAGTATTTT.

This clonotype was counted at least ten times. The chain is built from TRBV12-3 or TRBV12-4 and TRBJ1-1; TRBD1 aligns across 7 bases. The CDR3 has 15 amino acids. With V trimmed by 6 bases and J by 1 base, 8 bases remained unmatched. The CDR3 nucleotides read TGTGCCAGCAGAGGGGGCGGACAGAAGAACACTGAAGCTTTCTTT. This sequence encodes CASRGGGQKNTEAFF.

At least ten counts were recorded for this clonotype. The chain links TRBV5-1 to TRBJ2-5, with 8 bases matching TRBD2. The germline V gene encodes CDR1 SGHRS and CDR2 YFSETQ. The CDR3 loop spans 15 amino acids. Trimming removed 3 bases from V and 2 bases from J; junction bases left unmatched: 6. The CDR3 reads CASSSAGTSQETQYF. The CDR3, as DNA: TGCGCCAGCAGCTCCGCCGGGACTAGTCAAGAGACCCAGTACTTC.

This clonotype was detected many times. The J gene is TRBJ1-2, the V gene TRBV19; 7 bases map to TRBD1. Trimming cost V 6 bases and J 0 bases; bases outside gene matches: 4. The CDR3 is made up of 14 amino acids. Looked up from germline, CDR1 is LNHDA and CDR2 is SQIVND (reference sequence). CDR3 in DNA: TGTGCCAGTAGCTTCGGGACAGCTAACTATGGCTACACCTTC. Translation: CASSFGTANYGYTF.

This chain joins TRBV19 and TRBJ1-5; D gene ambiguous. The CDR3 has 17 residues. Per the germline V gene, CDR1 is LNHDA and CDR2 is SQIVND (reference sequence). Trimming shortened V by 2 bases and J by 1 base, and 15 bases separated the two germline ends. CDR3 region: CASSIMTTSGSNQPQHF. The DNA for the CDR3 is TGTGCCAGTAGTATAATGACGACGAGCGGGAGCAATCAGCCCCAGCATTTT.

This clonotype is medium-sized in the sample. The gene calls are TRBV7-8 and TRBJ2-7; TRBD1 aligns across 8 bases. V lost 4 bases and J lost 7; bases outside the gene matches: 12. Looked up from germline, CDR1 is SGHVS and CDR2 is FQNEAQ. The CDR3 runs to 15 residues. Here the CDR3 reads CASSSQGQGRGEQYF. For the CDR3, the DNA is TGTGCCAGCAGCTCCCAAGGACAGGGTCGGGGTGAGCAGTACTTC.

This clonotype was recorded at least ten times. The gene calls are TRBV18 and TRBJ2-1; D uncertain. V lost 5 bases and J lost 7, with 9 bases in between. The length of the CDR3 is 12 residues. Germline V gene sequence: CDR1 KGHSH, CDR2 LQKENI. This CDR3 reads CASSADSNEQFF. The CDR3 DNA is TGTGCCAGCTCAGCGGATTCGAATGAGCAGTTCTTC. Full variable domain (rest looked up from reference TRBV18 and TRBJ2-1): NAGVMQNPRHLVRRRGQEARLRCSPMKGHSHVYWYRQLPEEGLKFMVYLQKENIIDESGMPKERFSAEFPKEGPSILRIQQVVRGDSAAYFCASSADSNEQFFGPGTRLTVL.

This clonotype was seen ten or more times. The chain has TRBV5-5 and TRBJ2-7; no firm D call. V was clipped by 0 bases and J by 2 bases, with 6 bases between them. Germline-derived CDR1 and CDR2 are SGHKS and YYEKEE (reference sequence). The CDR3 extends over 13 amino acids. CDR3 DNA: TGTGCCAGCAGCTTGGTAGCAGCCTACGAGCAGTACTTC. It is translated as CASSLVAAYEQYF.

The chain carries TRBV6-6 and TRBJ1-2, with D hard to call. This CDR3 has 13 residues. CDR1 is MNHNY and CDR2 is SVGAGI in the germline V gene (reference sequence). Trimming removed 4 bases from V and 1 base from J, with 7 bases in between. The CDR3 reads CASSSGGNYGYTF. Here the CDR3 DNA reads TGTGCCAGCAGTTCCGGCGGTAACTATGGCTACACCTTC.

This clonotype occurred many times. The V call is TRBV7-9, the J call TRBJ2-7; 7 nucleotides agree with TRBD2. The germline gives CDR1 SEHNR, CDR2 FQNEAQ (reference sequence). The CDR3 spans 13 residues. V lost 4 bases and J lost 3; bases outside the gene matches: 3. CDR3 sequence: CASSSSGGYEQYF. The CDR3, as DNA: TGTGCCAGCAGCTCATCGGGGGGCTACGAGCAGTACTTC. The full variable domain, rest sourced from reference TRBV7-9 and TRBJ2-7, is DTGVSQNPRHKITKRGQNVTFRCDPISEHNRLYWYRQTLGQGPEFLTYFQNEAQLEKSRLLSDRFSAERPKGSFSTLEIQRTEQGDSAMYLCASSSSGGYEQYFGPGTRLTVT.

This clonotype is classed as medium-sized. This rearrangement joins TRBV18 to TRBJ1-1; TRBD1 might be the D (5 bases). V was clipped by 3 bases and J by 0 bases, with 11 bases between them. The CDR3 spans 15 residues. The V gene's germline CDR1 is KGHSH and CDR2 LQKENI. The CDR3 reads CASSPGKGMNTEAFF. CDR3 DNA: TGTGCCAGCTCACCCGGCAAGGGGATGAACACTGAAGCTTTCTTT.

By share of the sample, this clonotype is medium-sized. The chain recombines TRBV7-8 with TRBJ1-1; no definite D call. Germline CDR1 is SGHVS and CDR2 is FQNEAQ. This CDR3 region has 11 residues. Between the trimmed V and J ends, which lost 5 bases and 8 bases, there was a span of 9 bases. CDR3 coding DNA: TGTGCCAGCAGCCCCAAGACAGAAGCTTTCTTT. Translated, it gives CASSPKTEAFF. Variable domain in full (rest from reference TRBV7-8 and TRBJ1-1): GAGVSQSPRYKVAKRGQDVALRCDPISGHVSLFWYQQALGQGPEFLTYFQNEAQLDKSGLPSDRFFAERPEGSVSTLKIQRTQQEDSAVYLCASSPKTEAFFGQGTRLTVV.

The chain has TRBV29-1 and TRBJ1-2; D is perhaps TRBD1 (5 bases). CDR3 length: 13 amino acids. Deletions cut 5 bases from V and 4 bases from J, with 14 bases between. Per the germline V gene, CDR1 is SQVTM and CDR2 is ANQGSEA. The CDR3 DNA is TGCAGCGTTCCCGAGGGGACCCGCTATGGCTACACCTTC. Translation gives CSVPEGTRYGYTF.

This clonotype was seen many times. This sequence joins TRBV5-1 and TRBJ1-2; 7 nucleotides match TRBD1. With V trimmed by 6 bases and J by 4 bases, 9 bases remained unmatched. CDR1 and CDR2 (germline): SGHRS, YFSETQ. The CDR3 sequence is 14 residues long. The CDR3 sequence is CASTRGTETYGYTF. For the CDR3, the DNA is TGCGCCAGCACCCGGGGGACAGAAACCTATGGCTACACCTTC.

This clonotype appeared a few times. In nucleotides, the CDR3 is TGTGCCAGCAGTGAAGTTCTAGCGGGGGCCCAGTTCTTC. This sequence encodes CASSEVLAGAQFF. The chain couples TRBV6-1 to TRBJ2-1; the match to TRBD2 covers 10 bases. This CDR3 is 13 amino acids long. Trimming removed 1 base from V and 13 bases from J; junction bases left unmatched: 4. Germline values: CDR1 MNHNS, CDR2 SASEGT.

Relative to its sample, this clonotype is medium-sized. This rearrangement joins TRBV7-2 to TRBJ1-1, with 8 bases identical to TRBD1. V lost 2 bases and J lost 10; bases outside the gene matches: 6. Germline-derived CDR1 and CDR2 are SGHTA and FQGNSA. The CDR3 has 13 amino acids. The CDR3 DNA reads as TGTGCCAGCAGCTTACCTCGCCAGGGGGCAGCTTTCTTT. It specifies CASSLPRQGAAFF. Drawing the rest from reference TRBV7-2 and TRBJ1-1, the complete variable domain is GAGVSQSPSNKVTEKGKDVELRCDPISGHTALYWYRQSLGQGLEFLIYFQGNSAPDKSGLPSDRFSAERTGGSVSTLTIQRTQQEDSAVYLCASSLPRQGAAFFGQGTRLTVV.

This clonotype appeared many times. In nucleotides, the CDR3 is TGTGCCAGCAGTACAATAGCGGGGGTTACAGATACGCAGTATTTT. It encodes CASSTIAGVTDTQYF. The rearrangement joins TRBV27 to TRBJ2-3; the match to TRBD2 covers 9 bases. Germline values: CDR1 MNHEY, CDR2 SMNVEV (reference sequence). The junction had 6 bases not matched to a gene; V was cut back by 5 bases and J by 3 bases. The CDR3 sequence is 15 residues long.

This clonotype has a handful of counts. The CDR3 here is CASSQDSRIDTQYF. The CDR3 nucleotides read TGCGCCAGCAGCCAAGATTCCCGAATAGATACGCAGTATTTT. The V gene is TRBV4-1, the J gene TRBJ2-3; the D is unclear. The CDR3 consists of 14 residues. V was pared by 0 bases and J by 5 bases, with 9 bases between. Germline values: CDR1 MGHRA, CDR2 YSYEKL.

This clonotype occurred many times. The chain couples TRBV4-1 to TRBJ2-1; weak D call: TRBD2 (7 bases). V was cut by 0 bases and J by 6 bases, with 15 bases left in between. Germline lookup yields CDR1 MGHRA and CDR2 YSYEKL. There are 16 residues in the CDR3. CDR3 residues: CASSQDLGGGSNEQFF. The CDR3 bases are TGCGCCAGCAGCCAAGATTTAGGGGGGGGCTCCAATGAGCAGTTCTTC.

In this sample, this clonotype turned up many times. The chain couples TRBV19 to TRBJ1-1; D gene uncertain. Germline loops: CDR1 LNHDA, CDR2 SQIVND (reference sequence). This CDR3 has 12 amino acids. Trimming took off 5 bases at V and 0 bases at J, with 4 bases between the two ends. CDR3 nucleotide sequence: TGTGCCAGTAGTTCAGTGAACACTGAAGCTTTCTTT. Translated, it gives CASSSVNTEAFF.

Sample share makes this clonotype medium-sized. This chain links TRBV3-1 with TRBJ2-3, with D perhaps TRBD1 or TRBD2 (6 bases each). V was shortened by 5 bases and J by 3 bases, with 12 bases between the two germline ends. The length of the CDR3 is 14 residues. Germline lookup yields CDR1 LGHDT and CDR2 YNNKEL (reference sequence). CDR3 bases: TGTGCCAGCAGCACGCGAGGGGGGACAGATACGCAGTATTTT. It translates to CASSTRGGTDTQYF.

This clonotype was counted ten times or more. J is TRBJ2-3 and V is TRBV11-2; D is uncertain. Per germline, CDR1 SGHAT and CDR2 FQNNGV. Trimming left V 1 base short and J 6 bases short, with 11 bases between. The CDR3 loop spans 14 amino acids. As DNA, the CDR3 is TGTGCCAGCAGCTTAGCCCTACGTTATGATACGCAGTATTTT. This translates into CASSLALRYDTQYF.

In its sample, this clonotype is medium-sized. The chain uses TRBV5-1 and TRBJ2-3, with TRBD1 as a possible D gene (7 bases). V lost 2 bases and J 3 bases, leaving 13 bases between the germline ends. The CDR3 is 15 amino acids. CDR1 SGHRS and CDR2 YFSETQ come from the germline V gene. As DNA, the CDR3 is TGCGCCAGCAGCTTAGAGACAGGGAGGACAGATACGCAGTATTTT. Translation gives CASSLETGRTDTQYF.

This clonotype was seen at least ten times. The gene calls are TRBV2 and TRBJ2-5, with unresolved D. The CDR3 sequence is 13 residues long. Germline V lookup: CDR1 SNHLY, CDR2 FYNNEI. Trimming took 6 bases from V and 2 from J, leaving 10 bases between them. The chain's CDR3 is CASRLGRQETQYF. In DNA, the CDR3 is TGTGCCAGCAGACTTGGACGGCAAGAGACCCAGTACTTC.

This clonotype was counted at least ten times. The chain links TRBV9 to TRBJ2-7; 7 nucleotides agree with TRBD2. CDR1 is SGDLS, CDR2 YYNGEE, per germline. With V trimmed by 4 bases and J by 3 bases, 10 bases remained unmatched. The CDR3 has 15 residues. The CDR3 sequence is CASSLRDGGFYEQYF. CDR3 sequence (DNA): TGTGCCAGCAGCCTTCGGGACGGGGGGTTCTACGAGCAGTACTTC.